Shown below are 17 T cell receptor beta chains from a single sample sequenced in a study of early T cells in non-severe SARS-CoV-2 infection. One entry per CDR3 protein, called by TCRdb with MiXCR from the 5' RACE reads. The sample has about 84,000 distinct CDR3 sequences; about 12% are singletons. Sequenced sample: whole blood. These receptors all stem from an adult who was a healthcare worker with PCR-confirmed SARS-CoV-2 infection or an uninfected control (not recorded which).

This clonotype came up many times. This chain connects TRBV15 to TRBJ1-5; D unresolved. The germline V gene encodes CDR1 LNHNV and CDR2 YYDKDF (reference sequence). Deletions cut 3 bases from V and 2 bases from J, with 14 bases between. This CDR3 spans 16 amino acids. As DNA, the CDR3 is TGTGCCACCAGCAGGAACGACGGGATGGGCAATCAGCCCCAGCATTTT. Protein: CATSRNDGMGNQPQHF.

The chain has TRBV29-1 and TRBJ2-2; 7 bases align to TRBD2. The CDR3 has 17 residues. In germline, CDR1 is SQVTM, CDR2 ANQGSEA. J gave up 3 bases and V 5 bases, and 15 bases lay outside the gene matches. The CDR3 region has the DNA TGCAGCGTTCGGAAAAAGCTAGCGGACCTGTACACCGGGGAGCTGTTTTTT. It encodes CSVRKKLADLYTGELFF.

This clonotype has ten or more counts. The chain recombines TRBV12-3 or TRBV12-4 with TRBJ2-1, with 11 bases identical to TRBD2. J lost 8 bases, V lost 6 bases, and 15 bases had no gene match. The CDR3 is 17 amino acids. The CDR3 region is CASSPRVAGGPMYEQFF. For the CDR3, the DNA is TGTGCCAGCAGCCCCCGGGTAGCGGGGGGGCCTATGTATGAGCAGTTCTTC.

This clonotype was recorded at least ten times. This chain joins TRBV7-8 and TRBJ1-1; TRBD1 is a possible D gene (6 bases). Germline-derived CDR1 and CDR2 are SGHVS and FQNEAQ. V was cut by 4 bases and J by 2 bases, with 20 bases left in between. There are 17 residues in the CDR3. The CDR3 loop reads CASSSGWTERTNTEAFF. CDR3 sequence (DNA): TGTGCCAGCAGCTCTGGTTGGACAGAGCGTACCAACACTGAAGCTTTCTTT.

The CDR3 nucleotides are TGTGCCTGGAAGCAGGAGCCCACAGATACGCAGTATTTT. Residues: CAWKQEPTDTQYF. The rearrangement uses TRBV30 and TRBJ2-3; no definite D call. CDR1 GTSNPN and CDR2 SVGIG come from the germline V gene (reference sequence). Deletions cut 4 bases from V and 2 bases from J, with 10 bases between. The CDR3 contains 13 residues.

In its sample, this clonotype was seen many times. This chain connects TRBV9 to TRBJ2-3; TRBD2 agrees at 8 bases. The CDR3 has 16 residues. CDR1 and CDR2 from the germline V gene are SGDLS and YYNGEE. J lost 2 bases, V lost 0 bases, and 5 bases had no gene match. The CDR3: CASSVATSGLTDTQYF. Written as DNA, the CDR3 is TGTGCCAGCAGCGTAGCCACTAGCGGACTCACAGATACGCAGTATTTT.

Ten or more counts support this clonotype. This rearrangement joins TRBV5-1 to TRBJ2-5; D is undetermined. CDR1 and CDR2 (germline): SGHRS, YFSETQ. The CDR3 totals 14 residues. V gave up 0 bases and J gave up 3 bases, with 9 bases separating them. The CDR3 spells CASSLEPRKETQYF. The CDR3 coding sequence is TGCGCCAGCAGCTTGGAGCCCAGGAAAGAGACCCAGTACTTC.

This clonotype was seen at least ten times. The chain has TRBV6-6 and TRBJ1-1, with no clear D. This CDR3 is built from 12 residues. The germline V gene has CDR1 MNHNY and CDR2 SVGAGI (reference sequence). V lost 5 bases and J lost 10, with 14 bases in between. CDR3 DNA: TGTGCCAGCAGTCTCCGGGAGGGAGGAGCTTTCTTT. Translation: CASSLREGGAFF.

This clonotype was observed a handful of times. V is TRBV20-1 and J is TRBJ2-3, with 12 positions matching TRBD2. CDR1 and CDR2 (germline): DFQATT, SNEGSKA (reference sequence). CDR3 length: 14 residues. The V segment lost 5 bases and the J segment 6 bases; nucleotides outside the gene matches: 6. For the CDR3, the DNA is TGCAGTGCTCAAAGGACTAGCGGGATGGATACGCAGTATTTT. Protein product: CSAQRTSGMDTQYF.

This clonotype was recorded a few times. This chain links TRBV20-1 with TRBJ2-7; D might be TRBD1 or TRBD2, each matching 6 bases. With 6 bases removed from V and 6 bases from J, the gap between germline ends came to 18 bases. The CDR3 has 13 residues. In germline, CDR1 is DFQATT, CDR2 SNEGSKA (reference sequence). The CDR3 region is CSAGGIRGGEQYF. CDR3 DNA sequence: TGCAGTGCCGGAGGGATCAGGGGAGGCGAGCAGTACTTC.

The chain couples TRBV10-2 to TRBJ2-3; weak D call: TRBD2 (6 bases). The CDR3 covers 16 residues. Germline CDR1 is WSHSY and CDR2 is SAAADI. V was trimmed by 0 bases and J by 0 bases, leaving 10 bases between them. CDR3 nucleotide sequence: TGCGCCAGCAGTGAGTCTGGCGGGACTAGCACAGATACGCAGTATTTT. This gives the protein CASSESGGTSTDTQYF.

In its sample, this clonotype was seen many times. The chain links TRBV2 to TRBJ2-3; 7 bases are a match to TRBD2. Germline V gene data show CDR1 as SNHLY and CDR2 as FYNNEI. V was pared by 8 bases and J by 4 bases, with 6 bases of the junction left unmatched. This CDR3 contains 13 residues. The chain's CDR3 is CASPRDYPDTQYF. The CDR3 bases are TGTGCCAGCCCCCGGGACTATCCAGATACGCAGTATTTT.

V usage is TRBV24-1 and J usage is TRBJ2-1; D call uncertain. The CDR3 runs 11 residues. CDR1 is KGHDR and CDR2 is SFDVKD in the germline V gene. The V end was cut by 6 bases, the J end by 7 bases, with 6 bases between. The chain's CDR3 is CATSFGNEQFF. CDR3 nucleotide sequence: TGTGCCACCAGTTTCGGAAATGAGCAGTTCTTC.

This clonotype came up a few times. The rearrangement joins TRBV5-1 to TRBJ2-5, with 8 positions matching TRBD2. The CDR3 contains 15 residues. The germline V gene encodes CDR1 SGHRS and CDR2 YFSETQ. Germline trimming cut 1 base from V and 6 bases from J; bases unmatched to any gene: 8. CDR3 nucleotides: TGCGCCAGCAGCTTGATGGCGGGGGGCATGAAGACCCAGTACTTC. It translates to CASSLMAGGMKTQYF. The full variable domain, completed using reference TRBV5-1 and TRBJ2-5, is KAGVTQTPRYLIKTRGQQVTLSCSPISGHRSVSWYQQTPGQGLQFLFEYFSETQRNKGNFPGRFSGRQFSNSRSEMNVSTLELGDSALYLCASSLMAGGMKTQYFGPGTRLLVL.

The rearrangement joins TRBV5-6 to TRBJ2-5, with 7 bases matching TRBD2. This CDR3 region has 14 residues. Per the germline V gene, CDR1 is SGHDT and CDR2 is YYEEEE. The V gene end was trimmed by 4 bases and the J gene end by 0 bases; junction bases not matched to a gene: 3. CDR3 bases: TGTGCCAGCAGCACCGGACTAGACCAAGAGACCCAGTACTTC. This sequence encodes CASSTGLDQETQYF.

This clonotype was seen repeatedly, ten times or more. The rearrangement links TRBV11-2 to TRBJ1-1; 7 bases fit TRBD1. Germline V gene sequence: CDR1 SGHAT, CDR2 FQNNGV. CDR3 length equals 15 residues. The ends lost 5 bases at V and 5 bases at J; junction bases unmatched: 11. CDR3 loop: CASSPDQGVWTEAFF. The CDR3 nucleotides read TGTGCCAGCAGCCCCGACCAGGGGGTGTGGACTGAAGCTTTCTTT.

This clonotype has ten or more counts. This chain joins TRBV11-2 and TRBJ1-1, with D tentatively TRBD1 (5 bases). The CDR3 is 11 amino acids. Between the trimmed V and J ends, which lost 6 bases and 8 bases, there was a span of 10 bases. Germline loops: CDR1 SGHAT, CDR2 FQNNGV. CDR3 sequence: CASSSRQEAFF. CDR3 coding DNA: TGTGCCAGCAGTTCCAGACAGGAAGCTTTCTTT.